This TCR beta chain was retrieved from a study of blood T cell repertoires in COVID-19. The CDR3 length is 13 residues. Germline V gives CDR1 MGHDK, CDR2 SYGVNS. Trimming removed 11 bases from V and 2 bases from J, with 10 bases in between. Sequenced by immunoSEQ multiplex PCR; TCRdb stores in-frame clones only, minus some. This sample has 300,000 to 450,000 clones, with 85% found just once. The chain links TRBV25-1 to TRBJ2-6; TRBD2 is a possible D gene (6 bases). The sample consisted of peripheral blood. This clonotype was obtained from a woman under 30 with acute or convalescent COVID-19. This chain's CDR3 is CASGEPGANVLTF. CDR3 in DNA: TGTGCCTCGGGGGAACCTGGGGCCAACGTCCTGACTTTC.